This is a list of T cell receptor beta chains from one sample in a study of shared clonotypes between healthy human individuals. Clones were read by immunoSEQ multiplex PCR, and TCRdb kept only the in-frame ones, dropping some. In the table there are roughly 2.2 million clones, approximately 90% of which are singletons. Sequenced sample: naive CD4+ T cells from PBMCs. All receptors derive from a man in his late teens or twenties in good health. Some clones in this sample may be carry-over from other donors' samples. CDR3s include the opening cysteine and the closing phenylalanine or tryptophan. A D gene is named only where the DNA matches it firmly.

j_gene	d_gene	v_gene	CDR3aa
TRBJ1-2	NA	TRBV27	CASSLLGQYHPGYTF
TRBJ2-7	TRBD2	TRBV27	CASSLFRPSGIYEQYF
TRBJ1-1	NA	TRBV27	CASSFSRERTEAFF
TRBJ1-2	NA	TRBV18	CASSPPSKGNYGYTF
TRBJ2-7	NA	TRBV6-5	CASSPDRLRSYEQYF
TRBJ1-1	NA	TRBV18	CASSPRHGEAFF
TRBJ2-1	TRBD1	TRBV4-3	CASSQEMAGGLDEQFF
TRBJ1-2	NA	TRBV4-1	CASSQVGTRPYGYTF
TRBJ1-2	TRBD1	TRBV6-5	CASLGTAYGYTF
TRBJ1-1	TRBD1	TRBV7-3	CASSPHSSTGLNTEAFF
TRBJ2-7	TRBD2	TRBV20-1	CSARAGVEQYF
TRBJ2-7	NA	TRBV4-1	CASSQVAQGGFYEQYF
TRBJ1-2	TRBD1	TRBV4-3	CASSQPGQGAGGYTF
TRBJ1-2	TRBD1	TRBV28	CASSQQGGYGYTF
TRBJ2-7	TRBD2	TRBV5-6	CASSLGGGSSYEQYF
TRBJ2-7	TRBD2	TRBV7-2	CASSLGLAGGQYEQYF
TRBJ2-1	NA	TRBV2	CASTLTDNEQFF
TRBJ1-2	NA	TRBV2	CASTLEYGYTF
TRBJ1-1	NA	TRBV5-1	CASNPAAGLNTEAFF
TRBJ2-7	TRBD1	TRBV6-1	CATLGQVFYEQYF
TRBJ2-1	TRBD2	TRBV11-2	CASSLVALAGVDNEQFF
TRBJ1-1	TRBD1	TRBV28	CASSLLPGQGNTEAFF
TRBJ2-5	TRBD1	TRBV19	CASSPLGQGARETQYF
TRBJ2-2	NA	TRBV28	CASSLAGLNTGELFF
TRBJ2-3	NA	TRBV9	CASSPSPRLAPTDTQYF
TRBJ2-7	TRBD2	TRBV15	CATSRDAGVSYEQYF
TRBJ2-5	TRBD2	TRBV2	CASRRGGGGQETQYF
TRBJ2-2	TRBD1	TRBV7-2	CASSSGDRATGELFF
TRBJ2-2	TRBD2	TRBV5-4	CASRPSSGRVGELFF
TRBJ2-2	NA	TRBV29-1	CSARVNTGELFF
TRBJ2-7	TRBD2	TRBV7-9	CASRPPGTSGMAYEQYF
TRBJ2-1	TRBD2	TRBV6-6	CASTYQGLAYNEQFF
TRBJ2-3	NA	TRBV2	CASSDGQWGTDTQYF
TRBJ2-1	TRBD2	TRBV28	CASMGPGLAAFSYNEQFF
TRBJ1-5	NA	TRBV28	CASSTTGRGSNQPQHF
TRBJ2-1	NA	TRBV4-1	CASSQGVGGVGHNEQFF
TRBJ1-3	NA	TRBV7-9	CASSATGAYSGNTIYF
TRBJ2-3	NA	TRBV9	CASSAQVTSDTQYF
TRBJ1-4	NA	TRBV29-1	CSVGFAGQSNEKLFF
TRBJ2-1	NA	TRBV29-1	CSVLRGNPYNEQFF
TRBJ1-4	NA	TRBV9	CASSEGGGRGTEKLFF
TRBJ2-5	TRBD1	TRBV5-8	CASSRRGQGVETQYF
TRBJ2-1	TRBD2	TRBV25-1	CASSASPGLVKNNEQFF
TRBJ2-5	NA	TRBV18	CASSPLGQSGRETQYF
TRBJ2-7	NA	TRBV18	CASSMDWAAYEQYF
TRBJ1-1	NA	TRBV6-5	CASSERTENTEAFF
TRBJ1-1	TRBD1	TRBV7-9	CASAGQGASNTEAFF
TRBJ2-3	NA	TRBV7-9	CASSLKNGDTQYF
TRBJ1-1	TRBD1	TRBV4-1	CASSQPGQGAEAFF
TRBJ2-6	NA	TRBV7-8	CASSSKVPGANVLTF